This section outlines one TCR beta chain sequence together with its context. What it binds is unknown. The sample originates from a study of cytomegalovirus exposure and HLA in healthy donors. The PCR ran on 60 Vbeta and 13 Jbeta primers. Sequencing used immunoSEQ multiplex PCR; TCRdb keeps in-frame clones, though not all of them. The sample carries 170,000 or so clones, about 80% recorded once. Study outcomes and limitations: Analyzed later, association rates of TCRs varied across HLA loci, with DRB1 most and HLA-C fewest. Excluded: some indistinguishable V segments such as TRBV6-2 and TRBV6-3. Listed as cytomegalovirus-associated were 150 to 200 TCR beta chains. A missense variant in DCLRE1C was later tied to TCR beta V- and J-gene trimming.

V gave up 2 bases and J gave up 6 bases; unmatched junction bases: 11. CDR1 SGHAT and CDR2 FQDESV come from the germline V gene (reference sequence). CDR3 length: 17 residues. This receptor was taken from a man aged 55-75 years in good health and CMV-seronegative. The J gene is TRBJ2-3, the V gene TRBV11-1; 10 bases match TRBD2. Sequencing used PBMCs. CDR3 region: CASSLRGLAPIPDTQYF. The CDR3 DNA follows: TGTGCCAGCAGCTTACGGGGACTAGCGCCGATCCCCGATACGCAGTATTTT.